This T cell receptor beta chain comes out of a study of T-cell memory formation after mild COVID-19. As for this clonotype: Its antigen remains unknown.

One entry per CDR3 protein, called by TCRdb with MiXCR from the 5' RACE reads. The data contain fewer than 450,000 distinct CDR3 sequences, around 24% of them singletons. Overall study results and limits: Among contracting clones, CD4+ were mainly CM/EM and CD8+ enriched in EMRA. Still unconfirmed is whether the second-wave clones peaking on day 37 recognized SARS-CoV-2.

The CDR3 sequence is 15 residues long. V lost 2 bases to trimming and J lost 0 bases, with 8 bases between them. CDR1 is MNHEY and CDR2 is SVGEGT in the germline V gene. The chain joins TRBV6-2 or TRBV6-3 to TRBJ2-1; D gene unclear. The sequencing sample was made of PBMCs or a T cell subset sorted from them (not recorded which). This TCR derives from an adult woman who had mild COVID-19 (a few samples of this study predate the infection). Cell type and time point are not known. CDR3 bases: TGTGCCAGCAGTTACAGTTACCTCTCCTACAATGAGCAGTTCTTC. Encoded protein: CASSYSYLSYNEQFF.